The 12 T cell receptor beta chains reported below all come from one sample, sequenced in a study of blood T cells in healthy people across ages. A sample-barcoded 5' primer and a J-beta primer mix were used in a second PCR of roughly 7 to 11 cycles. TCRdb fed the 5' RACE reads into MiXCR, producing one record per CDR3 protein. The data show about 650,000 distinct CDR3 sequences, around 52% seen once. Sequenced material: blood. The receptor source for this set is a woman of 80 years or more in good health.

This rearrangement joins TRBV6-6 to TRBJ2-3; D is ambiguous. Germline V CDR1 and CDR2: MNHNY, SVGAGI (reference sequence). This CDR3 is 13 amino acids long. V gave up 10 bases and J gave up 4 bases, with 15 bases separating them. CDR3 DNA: TGTGCCACCACTGGGCCTTTTCCAGATACGCAGTATTTT. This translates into CATTGPFPDTQYF.

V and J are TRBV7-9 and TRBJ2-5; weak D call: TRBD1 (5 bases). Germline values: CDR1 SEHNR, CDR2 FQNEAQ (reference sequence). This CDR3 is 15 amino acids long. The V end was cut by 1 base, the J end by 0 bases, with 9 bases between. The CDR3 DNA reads TGTGCCAGCAGCTTAGTTGCAGGGAACCAAGAGACCCAGTACTTC. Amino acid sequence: CASSLVAGNQETQYF.

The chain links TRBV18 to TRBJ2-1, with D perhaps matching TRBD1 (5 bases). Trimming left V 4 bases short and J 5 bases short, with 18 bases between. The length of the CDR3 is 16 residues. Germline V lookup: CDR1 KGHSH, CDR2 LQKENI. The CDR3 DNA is TGTGCCAGCTCACAAAGTGGCCAGGGTAGGGACAATGAGCAGTTCTTC. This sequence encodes CASSQSGQGRDNEQFF.

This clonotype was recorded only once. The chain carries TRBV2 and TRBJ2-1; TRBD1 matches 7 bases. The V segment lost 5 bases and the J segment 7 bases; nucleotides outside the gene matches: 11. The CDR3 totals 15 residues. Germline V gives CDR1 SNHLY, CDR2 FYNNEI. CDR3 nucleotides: TGTGCCAGCAGTTACAGGGGTGGAGAAAAGAATGAGCAGTTCTTC. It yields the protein CASSYRGGEKNEQFF.

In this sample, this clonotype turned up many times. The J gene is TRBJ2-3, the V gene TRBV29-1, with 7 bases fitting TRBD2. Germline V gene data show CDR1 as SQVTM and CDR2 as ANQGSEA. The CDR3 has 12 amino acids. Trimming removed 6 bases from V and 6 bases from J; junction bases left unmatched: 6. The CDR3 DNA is TGCAGCGTCGGGACTATGCTTGATACGCAGTATTTT. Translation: CSVGTMLDTQYF.

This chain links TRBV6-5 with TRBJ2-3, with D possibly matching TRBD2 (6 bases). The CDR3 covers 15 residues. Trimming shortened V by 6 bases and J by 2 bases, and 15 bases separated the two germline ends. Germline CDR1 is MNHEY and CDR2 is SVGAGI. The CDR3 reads CASRPGRRATDTQYF. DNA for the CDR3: TGTGCCAGCAGACCCGGCAGGAGGGCCACAGATACGCAGTATTTT.

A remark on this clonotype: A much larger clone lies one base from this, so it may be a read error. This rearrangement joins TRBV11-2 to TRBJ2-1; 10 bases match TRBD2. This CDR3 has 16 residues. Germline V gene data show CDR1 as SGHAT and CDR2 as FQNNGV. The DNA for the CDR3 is TGTACCAGCAGCTTAGGACCAGGACTAGCGGACAATGAGCAGTTCTTC. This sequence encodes CTSSLGPGLADNEQFF.

CDR3 protein: CSACPNMNTEAFF. CDR3 sequence (DNA): TGCAGTGCTTGTCCCAACATGAACACTGAAGCTTTCTTT. The V and J genes are TRBV20-1 and TRBJ1-1, with no clear D. Trimming took 5 bases from V and 0 from J, leaving 10 bases between them. CDR1 DFQATT and CDR2 SNEGSKA come from the germline V gene (reference sequence). There are 13 residues in the CDR3.

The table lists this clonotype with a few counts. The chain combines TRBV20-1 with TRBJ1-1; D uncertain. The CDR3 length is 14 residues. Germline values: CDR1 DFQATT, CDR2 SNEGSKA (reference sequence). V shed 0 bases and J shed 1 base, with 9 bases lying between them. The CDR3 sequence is CSARDHRANTEAFF. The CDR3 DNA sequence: TGCAGTGCTAGAGATCATCGGGCGAACACTGAAGCTTTCTTT.

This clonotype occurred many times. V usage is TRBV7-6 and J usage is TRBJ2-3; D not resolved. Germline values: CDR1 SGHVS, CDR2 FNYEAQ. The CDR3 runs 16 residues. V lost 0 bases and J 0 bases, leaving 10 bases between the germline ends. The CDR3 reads CASSLASASSTDTQYF. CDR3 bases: TGTGCCAGCAGCTTAGCGTCGGCATCTAGCACAGATACGCAGTATTTT.

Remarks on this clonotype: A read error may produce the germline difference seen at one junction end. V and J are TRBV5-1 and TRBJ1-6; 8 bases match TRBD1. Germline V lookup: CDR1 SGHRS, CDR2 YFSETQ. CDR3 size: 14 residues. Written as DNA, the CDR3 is TGCGCCAGCAGCGAGACAGGGGCTCTGTTGCCCCCCCACTTT. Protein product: CASSETGALLPPHF.

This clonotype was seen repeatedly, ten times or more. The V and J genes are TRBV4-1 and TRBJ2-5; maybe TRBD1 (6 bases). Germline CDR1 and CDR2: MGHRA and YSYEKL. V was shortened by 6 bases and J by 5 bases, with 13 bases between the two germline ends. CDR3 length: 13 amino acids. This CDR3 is CASSPTGLETQYF. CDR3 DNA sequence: TGCGCCAGCAGTCCCACAGGGTTGGAGACCCAGTACTTC.